This T cell receptor beta chain was documented in a study of OX40 agonist ivuxolimab in advanced cancers. Study-wide results and caveats: Antigen targets of the expanded peripheral T cells went undetermined.

Some clones are missing from TCRdb's copy, which holds only in-frame ones; the method was immunoSEQ multiplex PCR. The sample carries 100,000 or so clones, 75% to 95% recorded once. A note on this clone: Its target is unknown.

The material sequenced was CD4+ or CD8+ T cells sorted from blood, taken in a trial of the OX40 agonist ivuxolimab. This clonotype originated in an adult with an advanced solid tumor such as melanoma, head and neck, liver or kidney cancer.

The CDR3 DNA sequence: TGTGCCAGCAGTGAGATCCGGGCGCCCCGGGACAGGGGGATAGGGCAGTTCTTC. This translates into CASSEIRAPRDRGIGQFF. V usage is TRBV6-1 and J usage is TRBJ2-1; 11 bases align to TRBD1. The ends lost 3 bases at V and 12 bases at J; junction bases unmatched: 19. The CDR3 covers 18 residues. Germline assignment: CDR1 MNHNS and CDR2 SASEGT.